A single sample is the source of the 28 T cell receptor beta chains below, sequenced in a study of blood T cell repertoires in COVID-19. TCRdb's copy holds only in-frame clones and misses some; the assay was immunoSEQ multiplex PCR. This table has approximately 260,000 clones, about nine tenths appearing once. Input material: peripheral blood. The origin of the receptors is a middle-aged man with acute or convalescent COVID-19.

The rearrangement links TRBV29-1 to TRBJ2-4; 10 bases line up with TRBD2. CDR1 is SQVTM and CDR2 is ANQGSEA in the germline V gene. The CDR3 totals 12 residues. The junction had 5 bases not matched to a gene; V was cut back by 7 bases and J by 8 bases. The CDR3 DNA sequence: TGCAGCGCAGAAGCGGGGGGGGACATTCAGTACTTC. Amino acids: CSAEAGGDIQYF.

The chain couples TRBV7-8 to TRBJ2-1; a possible D gene is TRBD1 (6 bases). CDR3 length: 18 residues. V lost 2 bases, J lost 2 bases, and 19 bases lay in between. In germline, CDR1 is SGHVS, CDR2 FQNEAQ. DNA of the CDR3: TGTGCCAGCAGCTTATGGGGCTCTGACAGGAATGCCTACAATGAGCAGTTCTTC. Its translation: CASSLWGSDRNAYNEQFF.

J is TRBJ1-6 and V is TRBV15, with D perhaps matching TRBD1 (6 bases). The ends were cut back, 3 bases at V and 2 bases at J, with 14 bases in the middle. The CDR3 spans 17 residues. CDR1 and CDR2 from the germline V gene are LNHNV and YYDKDF (reference sequence). CDR3 in DNA: TGTGCCACCAGCAGGGTGCCGACAGGAACCTATAATTCACCCCTCCACTTT. Encoded protein: CATSRVPTGTYNSPLHF.

The V call is TRBV9, the J call TRBJ2-6, with 7 bases identical to TRBD1. V was clipped by 2 bases and J by 2 bases; unmatched bases: 1. CDR3 size: 15 residues. From germline, CDR1 is SGDLS and CDR2 YYNGEE. Here the CDR3 reads CASSVGTAGANVLTF. The CDR3 region has the DNA TGTGCCAGCAGCGTGGGGACAGCTGGGGCCAACGTCCTGACTTTC.

The chain combines TRBV13 with TRBJ1-5; D gene ambiguous. V dropped 3 bases and J dropped 2 bases, with 2 bases sitting between them. CDR3 length equals 12 residues. The germline V gene encodes CDR1 PRHDT and CDR2 FYEKMQ (reference sequence). The CDR3 DNA is TGTGCCAGCAGCTTCGGCAATCAGCCCCAGCATTTT. Translating gives CASSFGNQPQHF. Full variable domain (rest looked up from reference TRBV13 and TRBJ1-5): AAGVIQSPRHLIKEKRETATLKCYPIPRHDTVYWYQQGPGQDPQFLISFYEKMQSDKGSIPDRFSAQQFSDYHSELNMSSLELGDSALYFCASSFGNQPQHFGDGTRLSIL.

The gene calls are TRBV5-5 and TRBJ1-1; D perhaps matches TRBD1 (6 bases). The ends were cut back, 3 bases at V and 2 bases at J, with 14 bases in the middle. The CDR3 extends over 15 amino acids. Per germline, CDR1 SGHKS and CDR2 YYEKEE (reference sequence). This chain's CDR3 is CASSSLFGGNTEAFF. DNA for the CDR3: TGTGCCAGCAGCTCTCTATTTGGGGGCAACACTGAAGCTTTCTTT.

This clone is a singleton in its sample. The rearrangement uses TRBV29-1 and TRBJ2-2; D gene unclear. Per germline, CDR1 SQVTM and CDR2 ANQGSEA. Trimming left V 7 bases short and J 0 bases short, with 12 bases between. This CDR3 is 14 amino acids long. CDR3 bases: TGCAGCGGGATGACTTCCCCGAACACCGGGGAGCTGTTTTTT. Translating gives CSGMTSPNTGELFF.

J is TRBJ2-5 and V is TRBV29-1; TRBD1 matches at 8 bases. This CDR3 has 16 amino acids. The germline CDR1 and CDR2 sequences are SQVTM and ANQGSEA. V trimming: 3 bases; J trimming: 1 base; junction bases outside the gene matches: 10. The CDR3: CSVEGGQGGFQETQYF. CDR3 nucleotide sequence: TGCAGCGTTGAGGGCGGACAGGGCGGTTTCCAAGAGACCCAGTACTTC.

The V and J genes are TRBV10-2 and TRBJ2-7, with 8 bases aligning to TRBD1. The germline V gene encodes CDR1 WSHSY and CDR2 SAAADI. J was trimmed by 4 bases and V by 7 bases; bases with no gene match: 9. The CDR3 covers 14 residues. CDR3 residues: CASKAGGLVYEQYF. The CDR3 DNA follows: TGCGCCAGCAAGGCAGGGGGCTTGGTTTACGAGCAGTACTTC.

The chain is built from TRBV5-4 and TRBJ2-2; D possibly corresponds to TRBD1 (6 bases). The CDR3 has 14 amino acids. Trimming left V 6 bases short and J 3 bases short, with 12 bases between. Per the germline V gene, CDR1 is SGHNT and CDR2 is YYREEE (reference sequence). The CDR3 loop reads CASKGTRDTGELFF. The CDR3 nucleotides are TGTGCCAGCAAGGGGACAAGGGACACCGGGGAGCTGTTTTTT.

The sample holds a few counts of this clone. CDR3 residues: CASTIGNSGNTIYF. The CDR3 DNA follows: TGTGCCAGTACTATTGGCAACTCTGGAAACACCATATATTTT. This sequence joins TRBV19 and TRBJ1-3; no firm D call. Germline values: CDR1 LNHDA, CDR2 SQIVND (reference sequence). V lost 7 bases, J lost 0 bases, and 10 bases lay in between. CDR3 size: 14 residues.

The chain couples TRBV7-2 to TRBJ2-7, with D possibly matching TRBD1 (5 bases). V gave up 1 base and J gave up 7 bases, with 14 bases separating them. The germline V gene encodes CDR1 SGHTA and CDR2 FQGNSA. This CDR3 has 14 residues. CDR3 amino acids: CASSLGQGPGEQYF. The CDR3 DNA reads TGTGCCAGCAGCTTAGGCCAGGGCCCCGGGGAGCAGTACTTC.

This chain links TRBV10-1 with TRBJ2-7; 10 bases line up with TRBD1. Trimming took 5 bases from V and 5 from J; bases not matched to a gene: 6. This CDR3 region has 14 residues. CDR1 and CDR2 from the germline V gene are WNHNN and SYGVQD (reference sequence). CDR3 sequence (DNA): TGCGCCAGCAGTAAGGGACAGGGGAGGCACGAGCAGTACTTC. Encoded protein: CASSKGQGRHEQYF.

J is TRBJ1-4 and V is TRBV11-2; no clear D gene. The CDR3 extends over 12 amino acids. CDR1 and CDR2 from the germline V gene are SGHAT and FQNNGV. V lost 4 bases and J 10 bases, leaving 10 bases between the germline ends. CDR3 nucleotides: TGTGCCAGCAGCTCCCTGACGGGAAAACTGTTTTTT. Its protein product is CASSSLTGKLFF.

The CDR3 DNA is TGTGCCAGCAGTGTCAGGGGGGTGACTGAAGCTTTCTTT. This encodes CASSVRGVTEAFF. J is TRBJ1-1 and V is TRBV25-1, with 7 nucleotides matching TRBD1. The V segment lost 4 bases and the J segment 5 bases; nucleotides outside the gene matches: 4. Germline lookup yields CDR1 MGHDK and CDR2 SYGVNS. The CDR3 runs 13 residues. The variable domain in full, with the rest retrieved from reference TRBV25-1 and TRBJ1-1, is EADIYQTPRYLVIGTGKKITLECSQTMGHDKMYWYQQDPGMELHLIHYSYGVNSTEKGDLSSESTVSRIRTEHFPLTLESARPSHTSQYLCASSVRGVTEAFFGQGTRLTVV.

V is TRBV27 and J is TRBJ1-1; TRBD1 is a possible D gene (5 bases). The germline CDR1 and CDR2 sequences are MNHEY and SMNVEV (reference sequence). Trimming left V 8 bases short and J 3 bases short, with 13 bases between. This CDR3 is built from 13 residues. The CDR3 loop is CASRAWGDTEAFF. The CDR3 DNA sequence: TGTGCCAGCCGAGCCTGGGGGGACACTGAAGCTTTCTTT.

The chain has TRBV18 and TRBJ1-2, with a tentative D call TRBD1 (5 bases). Germline V CDR1 and CDR2: KGHSH, LQKENI. The CDR3 spans 18 residues. V lost 6 bases to trimming and J lost 8 bases, with 31 bases between them. The DNA of the CDR3 is TGTGCCAGCTCCTCGACACTTCTTACAGGCGGCGATATGAGCGGCTACACCTTC. This codes for CASSSTLLTGGDMSGYTF. Full variable domain (rest looked up from reference TRBV18 and TRBJ1-2): NAGVMQNPRHLVRRRGQEARLRCSPMKGHSHVYWYRQLPEEGLKFMVYLQKENIIDESGMPKERFSAEFPKEGPSILRIQQVVRGDSAAYFCASSSTLLTGGDMSGYTFGSGTRLTVV.

This sequence joins TRBV19 and TRBJ2-5; 8 bases match TRBD2. In germline, CDR1 is LNHDA, CDR2 SQIVND (reference sequence). The ends lost 3 bases at V and 9 bases at J; junction bases unmatched: 6. The CDR3 runs 13 residues. CDR3 sequence (DNA): TGTGCCAGTAGTATCTCGGGAGCGGGGGCCCAGTACTTC. Translated: CASSISGAGAQYF.

The CDR3 protein is CASSLVGGLYGYTF. The CDR3 DNA reads as TGTGCCAGCAGTTTAGTTGGGGGACTCTATGGCTACACCTTC. This chain uses TRBV27 with TRBJ1-2; maybe TRBD1 (5 bases). The CDR3 has 14 residues. Germline loops: CDR1 MNHEY, CDR2 SMNVEV (reference sequence). V lost 2 bases, J lost 4 bases, and 11 bases lay in between.

This rearrangement joins TRBV2 to TRBJ2-7, with no clear D. From germline, CDR1 is SNHLY and CDR2 FYNNEI. V shed 4 bases and J shed 2 bases, with 9 bases lying between them. The CDR3 consists of 13 residues. CDR3 region: CASSVEQPYEQYF. The CDR3 nucleotides are TGTGCCAGCAGTGTGGAACAGCCCTACGAGCAGTACTTC.

The rearrangement joins TRBV27 to TRBJ2-4, with 7 bases aligning to TRBD2. CDR1 is MNHEY, CDR2 SMNVEV, per germline (reference sequence). This CDR3 is built from 16 residues. The junction had 19 bases not matched to a gene; V was cut back by 6 bases and J by 11 bases. The CDR3 nucleotides are TGTGCCAGCAGCGAGGGAGGGTGGCTAGCGGCCTCGGTTCAGTACTTC. Translated: CASSEGGWLAASVQYF.

The chain couples TRBV7-2 to TRBJ2-7; possibly TRBD2 for D (5 bases). The germline gives CDR1 SGHTA, CDR2 FQGNSA. Trimming took 5 bases from V and 0 from J, leaving 14 bases between them. This CDR3 is built from 15 residues. The CDR3, as DNA: TGTGCCAGCAGCCCCGGCGGGTCGAGCTCCTACGAGCAGTACTTC. Its translation is CASSPGGSSSYEQYF. Full variable domain (rest looked up from reference TRBV7-2 and TRBJ2-7): GAGVSQSPSNKVTEKGKDVELRCDPISGHTALYWYRQSLGQGLEFLIYFQGNSAPDKSGLPSDRFSAERTGGSVSTLTIQRTQQEDSAVYLCASSPGGSSSYEQYFGPGTRLTVT.

The rearrangement uses TRBV9 and TRBJ1-3; D may be TRBD1 (5 bases). Germline V gene sequence: CDR1 SGDLS, CDR2 YYNGEE. The length of the CDR3 is 15 residues. V lost 3 bases and J 0 bases, leaving 10 bases between the germline ends. The CDR3 nucleotides read TGTGCCAGCAGCGGCGACAGCTACTCTGGAAACACCATATATTTT. It codes for CASSGDSYSGNTIYF.

The chain employs TRBV12-3 or TRBV12-4 and TRBJ1-1, with 7 bases aligning to TRBD1. The CDR3 contains 13 residues. J gave up 5 bases and V 6 bases, and 6 bases lay outside the gene matches. The CDR3 loop reads CASRRTGGTEAFF. The CDR3 coding sequence is TGTGCCAGCAGGCGGACAGGCGGTACTGAAGCTTTCTTT.

The chain uses TRBV9 and TRBJ1-1; D is uncertain. V dropped 4 bases and J dropped 0 bases, with 13 bases sitting between them. The CDR3 extends over 15 amino acids. The germline V gene encodes CDR1 SGDLS and CDR2 YYNGEE. As DNA, the CDR3 is TGTGCCAGCAGCCCGGGAGCCGGGTTGAACACTGAAGCTTTCTTT. Amino acids: CASSPGAGLNTEAFF. Based on the CDR3 plus reference TRBV9 and TRBJ1-1, the full variable domain is DSGVTQTPKHLITATGQRVTLRCSPRSGDLSVYWYQQSLDQGLQFLIQYYNGEERAKGNILERFSAQQFPDLHSELNLSSLELGDSALYFCASSPGAGLNTEAFFGQGTRLTVV.

This chain links TRBV3-1 (or the pseudogene TRBV3-2) with TRBJ2-2; 8 bases align to TRBD2. The CDR3 covers 17 residues. The V and J ends lost 1 base and 7 bases, in that order; junction bases with no gene match: 11. Germline V CDR1 and CDR2: LGHDT, YNNKEL (reference sequence). The CDR3 loop is CASSQGPGGASGGELFF. The CDR3 DNA is TGTGCCAGCAGCCAAGGACCCGGGGGGGCGTCGGGCGGGGAGCTGTTTTTT.

There are a few counts of this clone. This chain links TRBV9 with TRBJ2-2; D ambiguous. This CDR3 has 14 amino acids. Germline loops: CDR1 SGDLS, CDR2 YYNGEE. Between the trimmed V and J ends, which lost 0 bases and 6 bases, there was a span of 9 bases. DNA of the CDR3: TGTGCCAGCAGCGTAGAAACCCGAGCCGGGGAGCTGTTTTTT. Its protein product is CASSVETRAGELFF.

The rearrangement links TRBV11-2 to TRBJ1-4; D gene uncertain. Trimming stripped 4 bases from V and 12 bases from J, with 15 bases between. Looked up from germline, CDR1 is SGHAT and CDR2 is FQNNGV. This CDR3 region has 13 residues. The CDR3 DNA reads TGTGCCAGCAGCTGGCTAGCTGATGGGGAACTGTTTTTT. The encoded protein is CASSWLADGELFF.